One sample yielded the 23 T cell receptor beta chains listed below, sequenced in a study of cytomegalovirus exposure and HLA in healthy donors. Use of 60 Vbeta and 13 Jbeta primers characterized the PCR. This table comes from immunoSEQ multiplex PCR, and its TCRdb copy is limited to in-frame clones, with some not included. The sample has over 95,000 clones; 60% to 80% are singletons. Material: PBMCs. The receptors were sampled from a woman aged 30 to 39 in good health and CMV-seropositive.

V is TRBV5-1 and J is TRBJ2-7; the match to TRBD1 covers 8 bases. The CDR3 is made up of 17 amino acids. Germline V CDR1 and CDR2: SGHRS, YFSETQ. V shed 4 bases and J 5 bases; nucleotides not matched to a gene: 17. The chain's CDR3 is CASSQGRGQVLRHEQYF. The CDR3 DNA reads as TGCGCCAGCAGCCAAGGAAGGGGACAGGTTCTCCGTCACGAGCAGTACTTC.

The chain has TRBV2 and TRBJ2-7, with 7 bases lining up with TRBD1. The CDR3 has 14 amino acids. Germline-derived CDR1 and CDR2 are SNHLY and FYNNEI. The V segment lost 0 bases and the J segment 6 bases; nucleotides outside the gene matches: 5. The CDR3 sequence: CASSEAQGGAEQYF. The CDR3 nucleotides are TGTGCCAGCAGTGAAGCGCAAGGGGGCGCCGAGCAGTACTTC.

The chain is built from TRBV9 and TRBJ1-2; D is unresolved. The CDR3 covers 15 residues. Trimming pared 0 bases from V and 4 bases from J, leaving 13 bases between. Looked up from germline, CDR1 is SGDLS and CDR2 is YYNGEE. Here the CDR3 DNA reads TGTGCCAGCAGCGTAGCTGGAGGTGCCGCCTATGGCTACACCTTC. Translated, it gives CASSVAGGAAYGYTF.

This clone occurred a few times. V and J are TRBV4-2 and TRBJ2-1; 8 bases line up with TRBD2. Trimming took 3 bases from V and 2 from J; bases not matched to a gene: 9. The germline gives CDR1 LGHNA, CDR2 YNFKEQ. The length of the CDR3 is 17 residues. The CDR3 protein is CASSHSAAGEAYNEQFF. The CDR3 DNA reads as TGTGCCAGCAGCCACTCCGCAGCGGGAGAGGCCTACAATGAGCAGTTCTTC.

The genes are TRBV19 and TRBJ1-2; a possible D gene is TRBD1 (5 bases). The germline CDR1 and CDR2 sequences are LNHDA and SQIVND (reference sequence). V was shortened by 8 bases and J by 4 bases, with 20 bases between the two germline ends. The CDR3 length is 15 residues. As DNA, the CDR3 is TGTGCCAGTGGGGGGAGGGACCTACCGGCCTATGGCTACACCTTC. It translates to CASGGRDLPAYGYTF.

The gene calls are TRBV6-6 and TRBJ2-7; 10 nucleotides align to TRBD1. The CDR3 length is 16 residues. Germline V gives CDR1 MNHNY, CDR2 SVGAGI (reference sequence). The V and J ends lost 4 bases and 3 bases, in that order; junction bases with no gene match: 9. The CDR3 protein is CASSSYLGQGDYEQYF. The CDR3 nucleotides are TGTGCCAGCAGTTCCTACCTCGGACAGGGGGACTACGAGCAGTACTTC.

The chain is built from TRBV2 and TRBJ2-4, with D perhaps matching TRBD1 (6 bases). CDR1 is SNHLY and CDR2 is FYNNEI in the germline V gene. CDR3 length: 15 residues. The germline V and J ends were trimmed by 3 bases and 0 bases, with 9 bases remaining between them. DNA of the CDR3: TGTGCCAGCAGTGAGGGGACATTAGCCAAAAACATTCAGTACTTC. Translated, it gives CASSEGTLAKNIQYF.

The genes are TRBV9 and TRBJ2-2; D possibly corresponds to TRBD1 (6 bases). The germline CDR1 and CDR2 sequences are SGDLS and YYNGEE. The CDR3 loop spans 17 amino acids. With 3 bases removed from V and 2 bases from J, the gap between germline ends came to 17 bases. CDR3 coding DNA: TGTGCCAGCAGCGGATCCCCAACAGGGAGTAACACCGGGGAGCTGTTTTTT. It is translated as CASSGSPTGSNTGELFF.

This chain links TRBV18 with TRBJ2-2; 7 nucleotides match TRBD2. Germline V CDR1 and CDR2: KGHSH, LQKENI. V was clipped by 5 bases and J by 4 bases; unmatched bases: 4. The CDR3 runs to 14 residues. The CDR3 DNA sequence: TGTGCCAGCTCAGCTAGCGGATCCACCGGGGAGCTGTTTTTT. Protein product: CASSASGSTGELFF.

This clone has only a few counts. The CDR3 DNA is TGCGCCAGCAGCTCCAGAAATGGGAACACTGAAGCTTTCTTT. Its translation: CASSSRNGNTEAFF. The chain uses TRBV5-1 and TRBJ1-1, with D uncertain. CDR1 and CDR2 from the germline V gene are SGHRS and YFSETQ. The CDR3 loop spans 14 amino acids. V dropped 3 bases and J dropped 1 base, with 10 bases sitting between them.

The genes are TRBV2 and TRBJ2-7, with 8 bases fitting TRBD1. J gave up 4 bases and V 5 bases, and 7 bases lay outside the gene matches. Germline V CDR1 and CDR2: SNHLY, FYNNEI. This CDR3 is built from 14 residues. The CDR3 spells CASSRRQGAYEQYF. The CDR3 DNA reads TGTGCCAGCAGTCGACGGCAGGGGGCATACGAGCAGTACTTC.

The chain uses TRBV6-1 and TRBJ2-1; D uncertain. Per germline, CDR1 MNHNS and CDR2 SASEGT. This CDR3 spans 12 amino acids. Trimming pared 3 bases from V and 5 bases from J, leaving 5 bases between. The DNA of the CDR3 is TGTGCCAGCAGTGACAGGAACAATGAGCAGTTCTTC. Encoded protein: CASSDRNNEQFF.

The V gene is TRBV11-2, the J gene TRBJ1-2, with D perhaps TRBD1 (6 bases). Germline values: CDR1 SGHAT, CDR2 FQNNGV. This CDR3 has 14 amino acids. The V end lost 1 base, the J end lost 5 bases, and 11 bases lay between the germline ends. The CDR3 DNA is TGTGCCAGCAGCTTAGTGGGACATGAGTATGGCTACACCTTC. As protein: CASSLVGHEYGYTF.

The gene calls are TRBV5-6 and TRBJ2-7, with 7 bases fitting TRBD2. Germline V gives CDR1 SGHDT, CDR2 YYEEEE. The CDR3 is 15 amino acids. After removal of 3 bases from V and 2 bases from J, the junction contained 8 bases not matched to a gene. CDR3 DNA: TGTGCCAGCAGCTGGGGGGAGGGAGGACCCTACGAGCAGTACTTC. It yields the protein CASSWGEGGPYEQYF.

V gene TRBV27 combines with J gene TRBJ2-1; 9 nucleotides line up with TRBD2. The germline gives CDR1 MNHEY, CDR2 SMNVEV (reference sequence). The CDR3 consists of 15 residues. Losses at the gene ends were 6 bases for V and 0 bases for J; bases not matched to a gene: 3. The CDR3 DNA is TGTGCCAGCAGCTATAGCGGGAGCTCCTACAATGAGCAGTTCTTC. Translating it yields CASSYSGSSYNEQFF.

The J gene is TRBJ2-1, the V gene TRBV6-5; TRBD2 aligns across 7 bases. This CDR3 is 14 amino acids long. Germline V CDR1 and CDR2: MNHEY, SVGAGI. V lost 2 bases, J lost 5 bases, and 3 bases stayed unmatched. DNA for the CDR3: TGTGCCAGCAGTTACGGGGGGGTCAACAATGAGCAGTTCTTC. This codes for CASSYGGVNNEQFF.

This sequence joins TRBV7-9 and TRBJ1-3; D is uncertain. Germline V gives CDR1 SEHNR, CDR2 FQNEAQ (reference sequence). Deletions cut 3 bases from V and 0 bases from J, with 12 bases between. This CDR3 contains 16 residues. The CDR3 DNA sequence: TGTGCCAGCAGCTTTTTTACTTCGAACTCTGGAAACACCATATATTTT. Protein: CASSFFTSNSGNTIYF.

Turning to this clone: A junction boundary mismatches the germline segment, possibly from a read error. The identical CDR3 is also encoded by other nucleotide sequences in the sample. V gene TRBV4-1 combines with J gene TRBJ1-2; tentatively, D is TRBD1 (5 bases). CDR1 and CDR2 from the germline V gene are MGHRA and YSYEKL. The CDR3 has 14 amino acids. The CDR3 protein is CASSGQGKNYGYTF. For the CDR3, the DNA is TGCGCCTCCTCCGGTCAGGGTAAAAACTATGGCTATACCTTC.

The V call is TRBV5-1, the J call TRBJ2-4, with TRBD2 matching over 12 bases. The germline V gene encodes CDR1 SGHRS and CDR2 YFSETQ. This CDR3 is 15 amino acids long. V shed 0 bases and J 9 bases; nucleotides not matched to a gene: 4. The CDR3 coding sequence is TGCGCCAGCAGCTTGGGACTAGCGGGAGATTTCATTCAGTACTTC. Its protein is CASSLGLAGDFIQYF.

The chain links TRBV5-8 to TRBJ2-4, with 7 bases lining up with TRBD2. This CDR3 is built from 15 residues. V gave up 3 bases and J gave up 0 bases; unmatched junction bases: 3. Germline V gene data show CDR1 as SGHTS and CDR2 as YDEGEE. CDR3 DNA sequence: TGTGCCAGCAGCTCGCTAGCGGTAGCCAAAAACATTCAGTACTTC. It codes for CASSSLAVAKNIQYF. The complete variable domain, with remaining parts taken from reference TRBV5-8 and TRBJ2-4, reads EAGVTQSPTHLIKTRGQQATLRCSPISGHTSVYWYQQALGLGLQFLLWYDEGEERNRGNFPPRFSGRQFPNYSSELNVNALELEDSALYLCASSSLAVAKNIQYFGAGTRLSVL.

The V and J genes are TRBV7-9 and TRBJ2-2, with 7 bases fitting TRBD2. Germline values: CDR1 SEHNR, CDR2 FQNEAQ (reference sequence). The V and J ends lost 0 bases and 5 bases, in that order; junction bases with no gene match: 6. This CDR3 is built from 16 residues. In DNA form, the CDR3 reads TGTGCCAGCAGCTTAGCAGGGAGGGCCGGTACCGGGGAGCTGTTTTTT. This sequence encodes CASSLAGRAGTGELFF. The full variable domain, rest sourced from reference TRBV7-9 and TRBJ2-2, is DTGVSQNPRHKITKRGQNVTFRCDPISEHNRLYWYRQTLGQGPEFLTYFQNEAQLEKSRLLSDRFSAERPKGSFSTLEIQRTEQGDSAMYLCASSLAGRAGTGELFFGEGSRLTVL.

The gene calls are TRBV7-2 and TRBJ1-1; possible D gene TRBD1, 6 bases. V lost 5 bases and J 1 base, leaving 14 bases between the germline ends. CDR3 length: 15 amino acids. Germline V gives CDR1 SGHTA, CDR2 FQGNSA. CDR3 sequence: CASSQQTGTNTEAFF. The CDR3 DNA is TGTGCCAGCAGCCAGCAGACAGGTACGAACACTGAAGCTTTCTTT.

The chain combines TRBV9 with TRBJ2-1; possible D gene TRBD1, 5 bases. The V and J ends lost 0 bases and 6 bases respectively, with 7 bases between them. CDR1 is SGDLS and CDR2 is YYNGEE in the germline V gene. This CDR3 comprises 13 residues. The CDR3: CASSVATGNEQFF. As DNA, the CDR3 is TGTGCCAGCAGCGTAGCTACAGGCAATGAGCAGTTCTTC.